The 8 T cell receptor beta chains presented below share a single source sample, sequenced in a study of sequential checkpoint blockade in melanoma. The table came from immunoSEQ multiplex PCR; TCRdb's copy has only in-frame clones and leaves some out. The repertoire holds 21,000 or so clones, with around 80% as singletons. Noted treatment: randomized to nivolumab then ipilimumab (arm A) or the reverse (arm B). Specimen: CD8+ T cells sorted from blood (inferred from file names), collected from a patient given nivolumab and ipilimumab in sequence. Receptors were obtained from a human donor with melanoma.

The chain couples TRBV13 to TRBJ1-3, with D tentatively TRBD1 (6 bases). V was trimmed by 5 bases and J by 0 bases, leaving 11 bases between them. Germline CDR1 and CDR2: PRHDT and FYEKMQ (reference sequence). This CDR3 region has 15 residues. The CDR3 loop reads CASSLTGFSGNTIYF. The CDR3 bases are TGTGCCAGCAGCCTCACAGGGTTCTCTGGAAACACCATATATTTT.

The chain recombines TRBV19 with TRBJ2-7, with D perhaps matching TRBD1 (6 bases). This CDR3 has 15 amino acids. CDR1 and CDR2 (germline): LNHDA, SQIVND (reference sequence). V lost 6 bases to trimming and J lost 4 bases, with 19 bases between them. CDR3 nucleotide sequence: TGTGCCAGTAGCGAGGGACGTATGGGGGCATACGAGCAGTACTTC. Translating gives CASSEGRMGAYEQYF.

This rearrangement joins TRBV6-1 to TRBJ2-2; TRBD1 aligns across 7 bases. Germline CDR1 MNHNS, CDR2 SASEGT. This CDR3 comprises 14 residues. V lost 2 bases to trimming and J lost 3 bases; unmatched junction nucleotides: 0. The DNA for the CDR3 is TGTGCCAGCAGTGAACAGGGGGACACCGGGGAGCTGTTTTTT. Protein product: CASSEQGDTGELFF.

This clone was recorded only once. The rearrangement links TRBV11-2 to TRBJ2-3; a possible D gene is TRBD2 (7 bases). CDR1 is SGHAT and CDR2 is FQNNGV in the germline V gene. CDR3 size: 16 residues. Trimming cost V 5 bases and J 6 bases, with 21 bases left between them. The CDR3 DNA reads TGTGCCAGCAGCCTCAAGGGGGGACTACCAGCTGATACGCAGTATTTT. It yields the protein CASSLKGGLPADTQYF.

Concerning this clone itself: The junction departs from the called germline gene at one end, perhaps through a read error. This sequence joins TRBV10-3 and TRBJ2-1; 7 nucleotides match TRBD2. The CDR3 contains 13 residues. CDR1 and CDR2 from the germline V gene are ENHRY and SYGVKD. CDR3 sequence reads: CAISESTGGERFF. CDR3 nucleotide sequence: TGTGCCATCAGTGAGTCGACGGGGGGTGAGCGGTTCTTC.

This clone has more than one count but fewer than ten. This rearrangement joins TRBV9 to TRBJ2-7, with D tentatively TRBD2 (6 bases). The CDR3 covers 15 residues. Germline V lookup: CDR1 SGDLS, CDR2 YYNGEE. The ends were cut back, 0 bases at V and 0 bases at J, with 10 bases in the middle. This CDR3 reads CASSVEGLNSYEQYF. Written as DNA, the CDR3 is TGTGCCAGCAGCGTAGAGGGACTGAACTCCTACGAGCAGTACTTC.

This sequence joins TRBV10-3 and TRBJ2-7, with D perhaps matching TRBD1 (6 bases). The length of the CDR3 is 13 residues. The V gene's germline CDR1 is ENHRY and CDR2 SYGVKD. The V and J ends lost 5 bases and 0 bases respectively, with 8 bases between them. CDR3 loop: CAISSDSSYEQYF. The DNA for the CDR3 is TGTGCCATCAGTTCGGACAGCTCCTACGAGCAGTACTTC.

CDR3 region: CATSFSGNNYNEQFF. The CDR3 DNA is TGTGCCACCTCCTTTAGCGGGAATAACTACAATGAGCAGTTCTTC. This chain uses TRBV5-5 with TRBJ2-1; 8 bases agree with TRBD2. Germline V gene data show CDR1 as SGHKS and CDR2 as YYEKEE (reference sequence). J was trimmed by 3 bases and V by 9 bases; bases with no gene match: 11. This CDR3 is 15 amino acids long.